The clone carrying this T cell receptor (beta chain) was found a few times. The CDR3 is made up of 14 amino acids. Deletions cut 7 bases from V and 1 base from J, with 14 bases between. The germline CDR1 and CDR2 sequences are SQVTM and ANQGSEA. Once RNA had been extracted, it was reverse transcribed into cDNA to act as the sequencing template. The data were produced by immunoSEQ multiplex PCR, yet TCRdb's version contains in-frame clones alone and is incomplete. The table lists roughly 100,000 clones, around 55% of them singletons. This sample stems from a study of CD8+ T cells in alopecia areata. Across the study: Those treated were given oral tofacitinib at 5 to 10 mg twice daily.

The treatment is: oral pan-JAK inhibitor, 5-10 mg twice daily. The sample was CD8+ T cells sorted from blood, taken at week 4, from a patient treated with tofacitinib. The V call is TRBV29-1, the J call TRBJ2-1, with D tentatively TRBD1 (6 bases). This receptor was obtained from a human donor with alopecia areata. CDR3 protein: CSGTGRQSYNEQFF. The CDR3 bases are TGCAGCGGAACAGGGCGTCAGTCCTACAATGAGCAGTTCTTC.